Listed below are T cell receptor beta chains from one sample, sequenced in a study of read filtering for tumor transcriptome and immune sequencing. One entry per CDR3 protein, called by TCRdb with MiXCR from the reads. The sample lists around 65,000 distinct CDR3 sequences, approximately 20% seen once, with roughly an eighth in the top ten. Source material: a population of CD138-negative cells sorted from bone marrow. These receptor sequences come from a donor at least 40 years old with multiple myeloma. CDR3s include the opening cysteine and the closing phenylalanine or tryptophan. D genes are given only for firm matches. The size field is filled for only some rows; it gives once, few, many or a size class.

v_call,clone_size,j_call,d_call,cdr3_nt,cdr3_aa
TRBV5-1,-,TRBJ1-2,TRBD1,TGCGCCGGCAGCTATACAGGGGGAGCTAACTATGGCTACACCTTC,CAGSYTGGANYGYTF
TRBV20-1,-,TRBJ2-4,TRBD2,TGCAGTGCTAGAGATTCGCTAGCGGGGCTAGCCAAAAACACTCAGTACTTC,CSARDSLAGLAKNTQYF
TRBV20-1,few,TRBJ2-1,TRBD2,TGCAGTGCTAGCCCAGGACTAGCGGGCAATGAGCAGTTCTTC,CSASPGLAGNEQFF
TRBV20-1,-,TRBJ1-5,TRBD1,TGCACCATACCGGGACAGGGTAATCAGCCCCAGCATTTT,CTIPGQGNQPQHF
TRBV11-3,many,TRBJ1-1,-,TGTGCCAGCAGCGCCCCCGGAGGGACCGAAGCTTTCTTT,CASSAPGGTEAFF
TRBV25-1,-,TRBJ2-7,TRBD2,TGTGCCAGCAGTGAAGCGGGGGGCCCCTACGAGCAGTACTTC,CASSEAGGPYEQYF
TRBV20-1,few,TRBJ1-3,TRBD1,TGCAGTGCTTACACAGGGGCTGGTTCTGGAAACACCATATATTTT,CSAYTGAGSGNTIYF
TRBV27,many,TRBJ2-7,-,TGTGCCAGCAGTTTATCGACTGTCAACTCCTACGAGCAGTACTTC,CASSLSTVNSYEQYF
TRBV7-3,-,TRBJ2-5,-,TGTGCCAGCAGCTTTATGTACGAGACCCGGTACTTC,CASSFMYETRYF
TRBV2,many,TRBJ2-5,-,TGTGCCAGCAGTGGAATAGGGGATGAGACCCAGTACTTC,CASSGIGDETQYF
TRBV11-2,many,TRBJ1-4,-,TGTGCCAGCAGCTCTCGGGGATATGACGAAAAACTGTTTTTT,CASSSRGYDEKLFF
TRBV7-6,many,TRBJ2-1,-,TGTGCCAGCAGCCAGATACTAGGAACTGAGCAGTTCTTC,CASSQILGTEQFF
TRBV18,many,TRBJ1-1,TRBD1,TGTGCCAGCTCCCAAAAGGACAGGGTTGAAGCTTTCTTT,CASSQKDRVEAFF
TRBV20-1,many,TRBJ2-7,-,TGCAGAGGGGCGGGAAATATCTACGAGCAGTACTTC,CRGAGNIYEQYF
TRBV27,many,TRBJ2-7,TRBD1,TGTGCCAGCAGTTTAAGAGGGACAGGGGTAGGTGAGCAGTACTTC,CASSLRGTGVGEQYF
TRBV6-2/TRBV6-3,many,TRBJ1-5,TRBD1,TGTGCCAGCAGTTTGCCAGGGGGGAGTCACCAGCCCCAGCATTTT,CASSLPGGSHQPQHF
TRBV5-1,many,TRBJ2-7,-,TGCGCCAGCAGCTTGACGGCAGAGTCCTACGAGCAGTACTTC,CASSLTAESYEQYF
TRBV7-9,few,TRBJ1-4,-,TGTGCCAGCAGCTTAGCGCGGGGTAATAATGAAAAACTGTTTTTT,CASSLARGNNEKLFF
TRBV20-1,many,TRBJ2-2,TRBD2,TGCAGTGCTAGAGGGGGGACTAGCGGGAGGTACGGGGAGCTGTTTTTT,CSARGGTSGRYGELFF
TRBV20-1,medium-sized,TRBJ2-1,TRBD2,TGCAGTGCTAGACCCGGGACTAGCGGAAACAATGAGCAGTTCTTC,CSARPGTSGNNEQFF
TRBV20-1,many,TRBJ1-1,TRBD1,TGCAGTGCTAGAGACGCCTACAGGGGTGGGGCTTTCTTT,CSARDAYRGGAFF
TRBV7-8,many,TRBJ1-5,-,TGTGCCAGCAGCCGAGGGGCCTCTGGGAGCAATCAGCCCCAGCATTTT,CASSRGASGSNQPQHF
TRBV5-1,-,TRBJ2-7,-,-,CASTWASGAREEYF
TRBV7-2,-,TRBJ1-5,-,TGTGCCAGCAGCTTGGACACGAAAGGAAGCAATCAGCCCCAGCATTTT,CASSLDTKGSNQPQHF
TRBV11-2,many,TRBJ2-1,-,TGTGCCAGCAGCTTAGGGGGGTGGAGCTCCTACAATGAGCAGTTCTTC,CASSLGGWSSYNEQFF
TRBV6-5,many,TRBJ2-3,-,TGTGCCAGCAGTTACGGTACAGCTAGCACAGATACGCAGTATTTT,CASSYGTASTDTQYF
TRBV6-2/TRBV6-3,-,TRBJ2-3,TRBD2,TGTGCCAGCAGTTACGAGTCGGGGGGGCCCAGCACAGATACGCAGTATTTT,CASSYESGGPSTDTQYF
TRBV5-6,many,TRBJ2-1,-,TGTGCCAGCAGAGGGAGGTTAGGTGAGCAGTTCTTC,CASRGRLGEQFF
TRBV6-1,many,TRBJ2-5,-,TGTGCCAGCAGTGTTCAGGGGACATCTTTAGGGGAGACCCAGTACTTC,CASSVQGTSLGETQYF
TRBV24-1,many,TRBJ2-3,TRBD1,TGTGCCACCAGTGGTTCCGGGACAGGGGGCTTTAGCGGCACAGATACGCAGTATTTT,CATSGSGTGGFSGTDTQYF
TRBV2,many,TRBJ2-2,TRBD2,TGTGCCAGCAACCCCGGGACTAGTTTCTCCGGGGAGCTGTTTTTT,CASNPGTSFSGELFF
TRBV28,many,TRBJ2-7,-,TGTGCCAGCAGTTTCCTCAGACGGGGGAGTTGGAACGAGCAGTACTTC,CASSFLRRGSWNEQYF
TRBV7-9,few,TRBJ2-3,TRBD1,TGTGCCAGCAGCCTGAACAGGGGGCGGTCAGATACGCAGTATTTT,CASSLNRGRSDTQYF
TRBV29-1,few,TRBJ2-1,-,TGCAGCGTTGAATGGCAGACGCTACAGTTCTTC,CSVEWQTLQFF
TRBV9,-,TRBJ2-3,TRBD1,TGTGCCAGCAGCGCAGGACAGGGACCGCCAGATACGCAGTATTTT,CASSAGQGPPDTQYF
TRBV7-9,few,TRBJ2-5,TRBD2,TGTGCCAGCAGCTTAGAGCCGCGGACTAGGGAAAGAGGAGAGACCCAGTACTTC,CASSLEPRTRERGETQYF
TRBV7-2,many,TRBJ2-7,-,TGTGCCAGCGGTCCCCACGGGGTTCGCCCCGAGCAGTACTTC,CASGPHGVRPEQYF
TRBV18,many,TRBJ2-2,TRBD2,TGTGCCAGCTCATTTACTAGCGGGGCTGCGAACACCGGGGAGCTGTTTTTT,CASSFTSGAANTGELFF
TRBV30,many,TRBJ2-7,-,TGTGCCTGGTCTAAAGGAGCCTACGAGCAGTACTTC,CAWSKGAYEQYF
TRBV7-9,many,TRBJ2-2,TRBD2,TGTGCCAGCAGACCCCTTGGGAGGGCAACCGGGGAGCTGTTTTTT,CASRPLGRATGELFF
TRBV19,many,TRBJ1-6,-,TGTGCCAGTAGTGCCCGGGACCGCGACACGGCACCCCTCCACTTT,CASSARDRDTAPLHF
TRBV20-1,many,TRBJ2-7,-,TGCAGTGCTAGATCGGGCAGCGGGCAGTACGAGCAGTACTTC,CSARSGSGQYEQYF
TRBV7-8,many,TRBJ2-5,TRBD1,TGTGCCAGCAGCCCGGGACAGGCGCAAGAGACCCAGTACTTC,CASSPGQAQETQYF
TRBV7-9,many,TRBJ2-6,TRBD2,TGTGCCAGCAGCCCGATCGCTCTGCGGGGGAGCTCTGGGGCCAACGTCCTGACTTTC,CASSPIALRGSSGANVLTF
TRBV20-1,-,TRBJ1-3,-,TGCAGTGCTAGACCAGCGGTCTCTGGAAACACCATATATTTT,CSARPAVSGNTIYF
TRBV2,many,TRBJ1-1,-,TGTGCCAGCAGTACGACAGTGAACACTGAAGCTTTCTTT,CASSTTVNTEAFF
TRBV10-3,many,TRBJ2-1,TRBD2,TGTGCCACATCAGTTGGAGCGGGGAGCTGGAATGAGCAGTTCTTC,CATSVGAGSWNEQFF
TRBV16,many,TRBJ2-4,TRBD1,TGTGCCAGCAGTCCCGACAGGGTCAGCATTCAGTACTTC,CASSPDRVSIQYF